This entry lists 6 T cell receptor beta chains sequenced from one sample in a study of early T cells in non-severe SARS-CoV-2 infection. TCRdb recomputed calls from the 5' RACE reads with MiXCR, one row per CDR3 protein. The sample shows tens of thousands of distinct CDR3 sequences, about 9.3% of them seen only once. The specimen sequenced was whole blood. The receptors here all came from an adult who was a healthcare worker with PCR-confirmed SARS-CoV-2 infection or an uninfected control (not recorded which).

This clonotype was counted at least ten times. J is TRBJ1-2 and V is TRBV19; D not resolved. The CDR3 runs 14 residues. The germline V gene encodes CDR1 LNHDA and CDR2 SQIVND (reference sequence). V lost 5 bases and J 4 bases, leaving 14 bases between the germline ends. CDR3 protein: CASSPSPGGYGYTF. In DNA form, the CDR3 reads TGTGCCAGTAGTCCCTCACCGGGCGGCTATGGCTACACCTTC.

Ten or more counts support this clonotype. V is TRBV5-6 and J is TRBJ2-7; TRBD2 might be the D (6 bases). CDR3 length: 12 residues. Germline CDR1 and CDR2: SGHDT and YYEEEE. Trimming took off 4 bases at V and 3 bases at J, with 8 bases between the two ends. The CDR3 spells CASSPGDYEQYF. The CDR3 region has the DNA TGTGCCAGCAGCCCGGGGGACTACGAGCAGTACTTC.

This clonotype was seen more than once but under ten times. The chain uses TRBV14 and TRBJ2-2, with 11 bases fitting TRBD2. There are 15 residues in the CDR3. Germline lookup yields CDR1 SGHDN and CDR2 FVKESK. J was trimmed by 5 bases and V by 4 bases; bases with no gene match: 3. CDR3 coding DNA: TGTGCCAGCAGCCTAGCGGGAGGGAGTACCGGGGAGCTGTTTTTT. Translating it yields CASSLAGGSTGELFF.

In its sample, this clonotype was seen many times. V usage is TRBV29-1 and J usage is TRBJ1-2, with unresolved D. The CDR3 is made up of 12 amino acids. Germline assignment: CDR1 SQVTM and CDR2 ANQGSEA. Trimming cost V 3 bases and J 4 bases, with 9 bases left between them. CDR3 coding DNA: TGCAGCGTTGAGCCCGCACCCTATGGCTACACCTTC. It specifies CSVEPAPYGYTF.

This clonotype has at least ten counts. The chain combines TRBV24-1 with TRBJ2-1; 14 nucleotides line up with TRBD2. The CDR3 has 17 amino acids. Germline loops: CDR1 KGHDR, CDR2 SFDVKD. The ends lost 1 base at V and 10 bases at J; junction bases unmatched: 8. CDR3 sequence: CATSDFGTSGRYEEQFF. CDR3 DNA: TGTGCCACCAGTGATTTCGGGACTAGCGGGAGATATGAGGAGCAGTTCTTC.

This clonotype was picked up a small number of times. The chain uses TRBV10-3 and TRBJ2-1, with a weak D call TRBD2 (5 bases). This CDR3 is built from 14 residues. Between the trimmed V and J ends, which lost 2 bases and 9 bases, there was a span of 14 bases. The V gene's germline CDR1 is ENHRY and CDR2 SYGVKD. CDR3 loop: CAISEMRASVEQFF. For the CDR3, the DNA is TGTGCCATCAGTGAGATGAGGGCGAGCGTTGAGCAGTTCTTC.